A single count supports the clone carrying this T cell receptor (beta chain). Germline loops: CDR1 SGHRS, CDR2 YFSETQ. The CDR3 runs to 14 residues. Trimming removed 2 bases at V and 1 base at J, with 7 bases between. These data are taken from a study of shared clonotypes between healthy human individuals. Profiling relied on immunoSEQ multiplex PCR, and the TCRdb table lists in-frame clones only, not all of them. This table has 2 million to 2.5 million clones, 95% appearing once. The sample was naive CD4+ T cells sorted from blood. Sample subset: CD45RA+ positively selected. The clonotype was recovered from a man aged 18-30 years in good health. The gene calls are TRBV5-1 and TRBJ1-5, with D possibly matching TRBD1 (5 bases). The CDR3 DNA is TGCGCCAGCAGCTTCGGGGGAAGCAATCAGCCCCAGCATTTT. Amino acids: CASSFGGSNQPQHF.